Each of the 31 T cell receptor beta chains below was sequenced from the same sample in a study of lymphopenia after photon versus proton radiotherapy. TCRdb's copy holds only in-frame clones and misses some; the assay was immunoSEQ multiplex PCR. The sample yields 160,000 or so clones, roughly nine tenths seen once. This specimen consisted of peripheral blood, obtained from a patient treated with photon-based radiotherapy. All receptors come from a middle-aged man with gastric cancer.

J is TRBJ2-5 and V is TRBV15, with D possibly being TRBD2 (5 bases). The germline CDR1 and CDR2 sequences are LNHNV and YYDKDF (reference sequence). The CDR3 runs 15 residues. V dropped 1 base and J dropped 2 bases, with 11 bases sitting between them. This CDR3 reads CATSRVPGIQETQYF. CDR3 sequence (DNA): TGTGCCACCAGCAGAGTACCGGGGATACAAGAGACCCAGTACTTC. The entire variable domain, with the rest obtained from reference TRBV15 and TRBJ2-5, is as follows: DAMVIQNPRYQVTQFGKPVTLSCSQTLNHNVMYWYQQKSSQAPKLLFHYYDKDFNNEADTPDNFQSRRPNTSFCFLDIRSPGLGDTAMYLCATSRVPGIQETQYFGPGTRLLVL.

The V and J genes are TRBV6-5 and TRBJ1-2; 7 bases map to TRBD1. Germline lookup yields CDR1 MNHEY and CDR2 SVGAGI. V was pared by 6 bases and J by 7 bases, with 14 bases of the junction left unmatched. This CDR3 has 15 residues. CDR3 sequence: CASSTRTGVVGGYTF. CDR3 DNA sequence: TGTGCCAGCAGCACCCGAACAGGGGTGGTGGGTGGCTACACCTTC.

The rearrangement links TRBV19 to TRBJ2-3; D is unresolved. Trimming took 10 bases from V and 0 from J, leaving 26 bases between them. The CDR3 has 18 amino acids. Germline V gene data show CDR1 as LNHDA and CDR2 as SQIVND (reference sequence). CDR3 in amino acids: CATSPAATSPSSTDTQYF. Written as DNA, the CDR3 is TGTGCCACCAGCCCTGCGGCCACTTCACCCTCCAGCACAGATACGCAGTATTTT.

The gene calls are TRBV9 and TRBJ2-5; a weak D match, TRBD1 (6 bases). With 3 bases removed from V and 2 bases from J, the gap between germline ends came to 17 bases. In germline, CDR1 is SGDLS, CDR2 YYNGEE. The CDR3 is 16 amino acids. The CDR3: CASSASLQGGQETQYF. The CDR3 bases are TGTGCCAGCAGCGCGTCCCTACAGGGTGGTCAAGAGACCCAGTACTTC. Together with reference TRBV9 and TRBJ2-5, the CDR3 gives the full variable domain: DSGVTQTPKHLITATGQRVTLRCSPRSGDLSVYWYQQSLDQGLQFLIQYYNGEERAKGNILERFSAQQFPDLHSELNLSSLELGDSALYFCASSASLQGGQETQYFGPGTRLLVL.

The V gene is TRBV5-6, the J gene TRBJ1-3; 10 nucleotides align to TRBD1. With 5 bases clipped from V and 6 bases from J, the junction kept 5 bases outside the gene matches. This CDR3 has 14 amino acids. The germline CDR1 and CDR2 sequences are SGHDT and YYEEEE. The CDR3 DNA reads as TGTGCCAGCAGAAAGGGACAGGGGATAAACACCATATATTTT. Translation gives CASRKGQGINTIYF.

CDR3 nucleotides: TGTGCCAGCAGCGAACTCGGGAAGACTGAAGCTTTCTTT. Encoded protein: CASSELGKTEAFF. The genes are TRBV2 and TRBJ1-1, with D unresolved. Germline V gene lookup returns CDR1 SNHLY and CDR2 FYNNEI. This CDR3 has 13 residues. Between the trimmed V and J ends, which lost 6 bases and 5 bases, there was a span of 13 bases.

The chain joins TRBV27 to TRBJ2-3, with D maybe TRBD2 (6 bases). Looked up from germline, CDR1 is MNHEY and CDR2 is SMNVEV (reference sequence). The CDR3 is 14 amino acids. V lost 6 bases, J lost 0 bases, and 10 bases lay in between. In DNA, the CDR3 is TGTGCCAGCAGCCGGGAGAGGAGCACAGATACGCAGTATTTT. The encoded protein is CASSRERSTDTQYF.

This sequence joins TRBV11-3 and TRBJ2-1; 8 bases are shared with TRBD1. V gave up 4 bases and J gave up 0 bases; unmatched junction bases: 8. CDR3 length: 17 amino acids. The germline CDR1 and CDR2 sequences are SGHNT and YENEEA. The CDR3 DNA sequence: TGTGCCAGCAGCTCCGGGACAGGCCGGAGCTCCTACAATGAGCAGTTCTTC. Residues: CASSSGTGRSSYNEQFF.

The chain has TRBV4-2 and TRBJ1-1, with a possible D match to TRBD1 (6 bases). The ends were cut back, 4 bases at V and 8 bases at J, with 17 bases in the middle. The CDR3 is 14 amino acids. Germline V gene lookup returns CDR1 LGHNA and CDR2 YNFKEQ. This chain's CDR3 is CASSPGAGTPEAFF. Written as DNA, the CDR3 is TGTGCCAGCAGCCCCGGGGCAGGGACACCCGAAGCTTTCTTT.

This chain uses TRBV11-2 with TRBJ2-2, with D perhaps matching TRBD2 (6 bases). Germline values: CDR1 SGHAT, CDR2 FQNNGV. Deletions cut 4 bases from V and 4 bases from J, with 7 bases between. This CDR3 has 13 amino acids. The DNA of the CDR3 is TGTGCCAGCAGCTGGGGGGTCACCGGGGAGCTGTTTTTT. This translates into CASSWGVTGELFF. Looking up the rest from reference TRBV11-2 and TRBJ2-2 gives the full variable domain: EAGVAQSPRYKIIEKRQSVAFWCNPISGHATLYWYQQILGQGPKLLIQFQNNGVVDDSQLPKDRFSAERLKGVDSTLKIQPAKLEDSAVYLCASSWGVTGELFFGEGSRLTVL.

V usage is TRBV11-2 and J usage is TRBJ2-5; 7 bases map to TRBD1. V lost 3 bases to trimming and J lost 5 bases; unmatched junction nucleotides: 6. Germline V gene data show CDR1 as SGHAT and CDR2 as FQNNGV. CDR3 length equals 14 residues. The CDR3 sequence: CASSLTGMGETQYF. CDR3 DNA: TGTGCCAGCAGCTTGACAGGGATGGGGGAGACCCAGTACTTC.

In nucleotides, the CDR3 is TGTGCCAGCAGTACGGACGTTAACAATGAGCAGTTCTTC. It yields the protein CASSTDVNNEQFF. V usage is TRBV6-5 and J usage is TRBJ2-1; no clear D. V dropped 5 bases and J dropped 5 bases, with 10 bases sitting between them. The CDR3 extends over 13 amino acids. Per the germline V gene, CDR1 is MNHEY and CDR2 is SVGAGI.

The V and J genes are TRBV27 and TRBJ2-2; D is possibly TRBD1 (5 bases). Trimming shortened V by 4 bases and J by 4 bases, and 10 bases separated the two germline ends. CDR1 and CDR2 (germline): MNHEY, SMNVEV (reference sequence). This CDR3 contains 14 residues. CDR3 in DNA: TGTGCCAGCAGTTCCAGGGTGGTCACCGGGGAGCTGTTTTTT. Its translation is CASSSRVVTGELFF.

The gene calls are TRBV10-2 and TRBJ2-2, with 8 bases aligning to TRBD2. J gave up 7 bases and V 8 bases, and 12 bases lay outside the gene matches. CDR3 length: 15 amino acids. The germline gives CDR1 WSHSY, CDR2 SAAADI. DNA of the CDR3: TGCGCCAGCCTGTATTCCAGCGGGAGCGGCGGGGAGCTGTTTTTT. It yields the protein CASLYSSGSGGELFF.

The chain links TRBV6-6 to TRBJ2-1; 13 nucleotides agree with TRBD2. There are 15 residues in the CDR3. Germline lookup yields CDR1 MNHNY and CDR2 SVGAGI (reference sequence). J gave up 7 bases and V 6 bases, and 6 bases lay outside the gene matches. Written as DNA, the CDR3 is TGTGCCAGCAGGAGGACTAGCGGGAGTAGGAATGAGCAGTTCTTC. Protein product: CASRRTSGSRNEQFF.

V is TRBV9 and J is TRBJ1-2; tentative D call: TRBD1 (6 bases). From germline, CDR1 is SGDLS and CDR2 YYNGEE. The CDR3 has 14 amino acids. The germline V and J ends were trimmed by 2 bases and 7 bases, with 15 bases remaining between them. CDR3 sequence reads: CASSVGQLGPGYTF. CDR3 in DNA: TGTGCCAGCAGCGTGGGACAATTGGGTCCTGGCTACACCTTC. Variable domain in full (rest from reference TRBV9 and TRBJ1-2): DSGVTQTPKHLITATGQRVTLRCSPRSGDLSVYWYQQSLDQGLQFLIQYYNGEERAKGNILERFSAQQFPDLHSELNLSSLELGDSALYFCASSVGQLGPGYTFGSGTRLTVV.

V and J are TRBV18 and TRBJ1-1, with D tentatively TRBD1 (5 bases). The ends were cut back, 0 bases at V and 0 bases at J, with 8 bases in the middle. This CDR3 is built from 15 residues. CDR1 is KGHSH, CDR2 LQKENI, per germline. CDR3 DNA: TGTGCCAGCTCACCACCGGCGGGGCTGAACACTGAAGCTTTCTTT. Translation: CASSPPAGLNTEAFF.

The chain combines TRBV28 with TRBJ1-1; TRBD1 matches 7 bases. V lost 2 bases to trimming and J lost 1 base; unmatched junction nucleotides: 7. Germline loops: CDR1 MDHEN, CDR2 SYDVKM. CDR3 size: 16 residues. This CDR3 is CASSLPTGTANTEAFF. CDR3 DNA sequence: TGTGCCAGCAGTTTACCTACCGGGACAGCGAACACTGAAGCTTTCTTT.

CDR3 amino acids: CASSLAGLAAGELFF. The CDR3, as DNA: TGTGCCAGCAGCTTGGCCGGACTAGCCGCCGGGGAGCTGTTTTTT. This chain uses TRBV5-4 with TRBJ2-2, with TRBD2 matching over 8 bases. J lost 6 bases, V lost 0 bases, and 4 bases had no gene match. The CDR3 contains 15 residues. Looked up from germline, CDR1 is SGHNT and CDR2 is YYREEE (reference sequence).

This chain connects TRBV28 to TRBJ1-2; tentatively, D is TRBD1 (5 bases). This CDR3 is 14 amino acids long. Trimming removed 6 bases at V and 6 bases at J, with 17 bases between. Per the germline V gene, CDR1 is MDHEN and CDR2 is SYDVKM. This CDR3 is CASSPPRGENGYTF. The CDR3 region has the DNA TGTGCCAGCAGCCCCCCCCGGGGGGAGAATGGCTACACCTTC.

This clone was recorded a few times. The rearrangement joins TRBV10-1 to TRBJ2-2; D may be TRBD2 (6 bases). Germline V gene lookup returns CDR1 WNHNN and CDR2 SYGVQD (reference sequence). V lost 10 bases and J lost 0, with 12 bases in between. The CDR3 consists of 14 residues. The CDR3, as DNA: TGCGCCACCCGGAGGGATCCGAACACCGGGGAGCTGTTTTTT. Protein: CATRRDPNTGELFF.

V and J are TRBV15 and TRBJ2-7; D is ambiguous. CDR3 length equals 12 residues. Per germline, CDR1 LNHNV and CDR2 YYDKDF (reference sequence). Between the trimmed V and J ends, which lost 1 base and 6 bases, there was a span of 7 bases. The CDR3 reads CATSRALSEQYF. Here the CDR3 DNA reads TGTGCCACCAGCAGAGCCCTTTCCGAGCAGTACTTC. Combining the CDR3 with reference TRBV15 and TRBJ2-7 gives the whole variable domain DAMVIQNPRYQVTQFGKPVTLSCSQTLNHNVMYWYQQKSSQAPKLLFHYYDKDFNNEADTPDNFQSRRPNTSFCFLDIRSPGLGDTAMYLCATSRALSEQYFGPGTRLTVT.

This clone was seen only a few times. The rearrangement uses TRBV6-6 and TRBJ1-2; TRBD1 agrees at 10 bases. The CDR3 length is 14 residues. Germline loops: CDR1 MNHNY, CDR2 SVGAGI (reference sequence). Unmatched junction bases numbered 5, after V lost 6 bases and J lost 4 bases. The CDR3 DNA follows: TGTGCCAGCAGGGGGACAGGGGTGGGCTATGGCTACACCTTC. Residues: CASRGTGVGYGYTF.

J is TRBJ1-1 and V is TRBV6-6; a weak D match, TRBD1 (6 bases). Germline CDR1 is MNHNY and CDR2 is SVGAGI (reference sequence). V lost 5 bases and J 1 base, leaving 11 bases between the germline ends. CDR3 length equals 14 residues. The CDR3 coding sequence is TGTGCCAGCAGTCTACGGACAGCGAACACTGAAGCTTTCTTT. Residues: CASSLRTANTEAFF.

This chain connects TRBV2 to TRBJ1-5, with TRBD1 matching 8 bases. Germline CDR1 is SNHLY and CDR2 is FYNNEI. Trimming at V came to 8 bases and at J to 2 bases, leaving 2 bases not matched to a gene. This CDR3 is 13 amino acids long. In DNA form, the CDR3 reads TGTGCCAGCGAGACAGGGGGCAATCAGCCCCAGCATTTT. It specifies CASETGGNQPQHF. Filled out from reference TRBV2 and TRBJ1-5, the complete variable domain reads EPEVTQTPSHQVTQMGQEVILRCVPISNHLYFYWYRQILGQKVEFLVSFYNNEISEKSEIFDDQFSVERPDGSNFTLKIRSTKLEDSAMYFCASETGGNQPQHFGDGTRLSIL.

The CDR3 here is CASSYSSLAGEETQYF. The CDR3 nucleotides read TGTGCCAGCAGTTACTCGAGTCTAGCGGGAGAAGAGACCCAGTACTTC. The chain combines TRBV6-5 with TRBJ2-5; 10 bases match TRBD2. The CDR3 is 16 residues long. Germline V gives CDR1 MNHEY, CDR2 SVGAGI. Trimming cost V 0 bases and J 3 bases; bases outside gene matches: 4.

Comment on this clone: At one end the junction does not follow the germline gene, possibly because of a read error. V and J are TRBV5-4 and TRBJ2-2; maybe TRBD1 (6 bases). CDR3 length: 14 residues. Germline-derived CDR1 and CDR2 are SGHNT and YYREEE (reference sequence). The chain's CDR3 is CASRLGQNTGELFF. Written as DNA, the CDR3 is TGTGCCAGCAGGTTGGGACAAAACACCGGGGAGCTGTTTTTT.

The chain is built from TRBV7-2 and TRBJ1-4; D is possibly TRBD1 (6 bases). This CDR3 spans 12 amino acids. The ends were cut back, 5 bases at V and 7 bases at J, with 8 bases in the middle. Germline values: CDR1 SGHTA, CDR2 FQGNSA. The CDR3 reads CASSRGGEKLFF. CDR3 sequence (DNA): TGTGCCAGCAGCAGAGGGGGTGAAAAACTGTTTTTT.

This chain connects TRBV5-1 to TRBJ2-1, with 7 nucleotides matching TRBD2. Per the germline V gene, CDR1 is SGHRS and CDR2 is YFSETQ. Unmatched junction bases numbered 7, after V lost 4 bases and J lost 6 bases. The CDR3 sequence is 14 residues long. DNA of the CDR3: TGCGCCAGCAGCACGGCCGGGACTATCAATGAGCAGTTCTTC. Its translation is CASSTAGTINEQFF.

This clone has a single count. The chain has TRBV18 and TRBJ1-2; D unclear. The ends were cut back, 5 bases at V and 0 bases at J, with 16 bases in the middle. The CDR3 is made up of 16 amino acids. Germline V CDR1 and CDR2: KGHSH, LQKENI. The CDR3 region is CASSKSTESANYGYTF. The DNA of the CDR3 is TGTGCCAGCTCAAAAAGCACAGAATCAGCTAACTATGGCTACACCTTC. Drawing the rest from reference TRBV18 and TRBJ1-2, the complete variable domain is NAGVMQNPRHLVRRRGQEARLRCSPMKGHSHVYWYRQLPEEGLKFMVYLQKENIIDESGMPKERFSAEFPKEGPSILRIQQVVRGDSAAYFCASSKSTESANYGYTFGSGTRLTVV.

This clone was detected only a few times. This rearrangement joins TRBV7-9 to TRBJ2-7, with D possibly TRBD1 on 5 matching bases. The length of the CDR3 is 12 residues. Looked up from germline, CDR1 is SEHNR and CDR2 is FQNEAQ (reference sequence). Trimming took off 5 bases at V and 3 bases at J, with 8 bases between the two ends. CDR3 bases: TGTGCCAGCAGCGCCACAGGCTACGAGCAGTACTTC. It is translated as CASSATGYEQYF.